Listed below are T cell receptor beta chains from one sample, sequenced in a study of T cell changes during pregnancy in multiple sclerosis. The assay was immunoSEQ multiplex PCR, and TCRdb's table has in-frame clones only and misses some. The sample yields around 81,000 clones, roughly 90% seen once. Sample: peripheral blood, taken after pregnancy. The receptors derive from a female donor in good health, enrolled as a control in a pregnancy study. The CDR3 runs from the conserved cysteine through the conserved F or W. The order of the fields is V gene, clone size, D gene, J gene, CDR3 DNA, CDR3 protein. The D gene is left open where the match is weak. Clone sizes are given selectively: once, few, many, or a class where the clone is expanded.

TRBV7-2	NA	NA	TRBJ2-5	TGTGCCAGCAGCGGGGACACGGGAGGTCCGTACTTC	CASSGDTGGPYF
TRBV15	NA	TRBD1	TRBJ2-5	TGTGCCACCAGCAGAGGGACAGGGCAGGGAGAGACCCAGTACTTC	CATSRGTGQGETQYF
TRBV10-3	NA	TRBD1	TRBJ1-2	TGTGCCATCTGGACAGGGGAAACTGATGGCTACACCTTC	CAIWTGETDGYTF
TRBV2	NA	TRBD1	TRBJ1-4	TGTGCCAGCAGTTCACAGGGGGCCGTTCGGGAAAAACTGTTTTTT	CASSSQGAVREKLFF
TRBV4-3	NA	TRBD1	TRBJ1-1	TGCGCCAGCAGCCATCGACAGGGAGGAGGCACTGAAGCTTTCTTT	CASSHRQGGGTEAFF
TRBV5-1	NA	NA	TRBJ1-1	TGCGCCAGCAGTCCCTCGGAGGGTCCTAACACTGAAGCTTTCTTT	CASSPSEGPNTEAFF
TRBV4-2	few	TRBD2	TRBJ2-1	TGTGCCAGCAGCCAGGGGACTAGCTCATACAATGAGCAGTTCTTC	CASSQGTSSYNEQFF
TRBV9	NA	TRBD1	TRBJ1-2	TGTGCCAGCAGCGCCCACCTAGGACAGGGGTTTGGCTACACCTTC	CASSAHLGQGFGYTF
TRBV11-3	NA	NA	TRBJ2-7	TGTGCCAGCAGCTTTACCTACGAGCAGTACTTC	CASSFTYEQYF
TRBV7-3	once	TRBD1	TRBJ2-1	TGTGCCAGCAGCTTACTCGGACAGGCGTACAATGAGCAGTTCTTC	CASSLLGQAYNEQFF
TRBV29-1	NA	NA	TRBJ2-1	TGCAGCGTTGATACCAGGCTTTCGGACAATGAGCAGTTCTTC	CSVDTRLSDNEQFF
TRBV5-1	NA	NA	TRBJ1-2	TGCGCCAGCAGCTTGGTTAGTAGCTCTAACTATGGCTACACCTTC	CASSLVSSSNYGYTF
TRBV6-6	NA	TRBD1	TRBJ2-2	TGTGCCAGCAGTTACTCGAGACAGGGGGTCGGGGAGCTGTTTTTT	CASSYSRQGVGELFF
TRBV28	NA	TRBD1	TRBJ1-5	TGTGCCAGCAGTTGGACAGGGGGGAATCAGCCCCAGCATTTT	CASSWTGGNQPQHF
TRBV6-1	NA	TRBD2	TRBJ2-3	TGTGCCAGCAGGGTTAGCGGGGGGGAGGATACGCAGTATTTT	CASRVSGGEDTQYF
TRBV27	NA	NA	TRBJ2-2	TGTGCCAGCACTCCTGGGGGCCCAAGGGCCGGGGAGCTGTTTTTT	CASTPGGPRAGELFF
TRBV28	NA	NA	TRBJ1-6	TGTGCCAGCAGTCTTGGCTGGAGCTCCTATAATTCACCCCTCCACTTT	CASSLGWSSYNSPLHF
TRBV28	NA	NA	TRBJ1-4	TGTGCCAGCAGCTCAGGGATAGAAAAACTGTTTTTT	CASSSGIEKLFF
TRBV30	NA	NA	TRBJ1-2	TGTGCCTGCACCCCCGTCGGGGAAAACTATGGCTACACCTTC	CACTPVGENYGYTF
TRBV27	NA	TRBD2	TRBJ2-2	TGTGCCAGCAGTTTATCGATAGCGGGCACCGGGGAGCTGTTTTTT	CASSLSIAGTGELFF
TRBV14	NA	TRBD2	TRBJ2-7	TGTGCCAGCAGCCAGGGGACTAGCGGGAGTTACTACGAGCAGTACTTC	CASSQGTSGSYYEQYF
TRBV28	NA	TRBD2	TRBJ2-2	TGTGCCAGCAGTTCGCTTGCGACTAGCGGGAGGGTCCCCGGGGAGCTGTTTTTT	CASSSLATSGRVPGELFF
TRBV10-3	few	NA	TRBJ1-5	TGTGCCGCCCGGGATTATAGCAATCAGCCCCAGCATTTT	CAARDYSNQPQHF
TRBV5-6	NA	TRBD1	TRBJ1-2	TGTGCCAGCAGCTTGGGACAGGGAAACTATGGCTACACCTTC	CASSLGQGNYGYTF